The sequence of this TCR beta chain was determined in a study of blood T cell repertoires in COVID-19. CDR3 length: 15 amino acids. Trimming at V came to 4 bases and at J to 6 bases, leaving 8 bases not matched to a gene. In germline, CDR1 is LGHDT, CDR2 YNNKEL (reference sequence). Clones were read by immunoSEQ multiplex PCR, and TCRdb kept only the in-frame ones, dropping some. The data contain about 230,000 clones, more than 80% of them singletons. This chain uses TRBV3-1 (or the pseudogene TRBV3-2) with TRBJ2-1, with TRBD2 matching 8 bases. The TCR was taken from a woman aged 25 to 39 with COVID-19, enrolled during active disease. Sequenced input: peripheral blood. The CDR3: CASSPYGRGANEQFF. DNA for the CDR3: TGTGCCAGCAGCCCCTACGGGAGGGGAGCCAATGAGCAGTTCTTC.